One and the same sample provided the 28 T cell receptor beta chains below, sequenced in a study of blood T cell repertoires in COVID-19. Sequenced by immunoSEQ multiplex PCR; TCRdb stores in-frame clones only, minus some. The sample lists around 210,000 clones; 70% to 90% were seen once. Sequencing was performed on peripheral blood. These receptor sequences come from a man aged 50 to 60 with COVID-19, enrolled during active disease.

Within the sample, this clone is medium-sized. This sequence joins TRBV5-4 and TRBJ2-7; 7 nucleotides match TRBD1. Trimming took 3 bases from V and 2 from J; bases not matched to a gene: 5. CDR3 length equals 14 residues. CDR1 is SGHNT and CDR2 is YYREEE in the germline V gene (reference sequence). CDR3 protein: CASSSDRTPYEQYF. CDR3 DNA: TGTGCCAGCAGCTCGGACAGGACTCCCTACGAGCAGTACTTC.

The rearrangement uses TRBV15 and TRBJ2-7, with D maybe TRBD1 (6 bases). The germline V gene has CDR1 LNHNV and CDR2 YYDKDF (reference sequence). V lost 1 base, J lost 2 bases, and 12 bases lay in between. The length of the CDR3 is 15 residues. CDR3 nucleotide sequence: TGTGCCACCAGCAGAGTAAACAGGGACCCCTACGAGCAGTACTTC. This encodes CATSRVNRDPYEQYF.

The CDR3 region is CASSLARTSGRETQYF. CDR3 sequence (DNA): TGTGCCAGCAGCTTAGCTAGGACTAGTGGTAGAGAGACCCAGTACTTC. The chain joins TRBV7-6 to TRBJ2-5, with TRBD2 matching over 7 bases. The CDR3 sequence is 16 residues long. J was trimmed by 4 bases and V by 0 bases; bases with no gene match: 8. CDR1 and CDR2 (germline): SGHVS, FNYEAQ. The full variable domain, its missing parts supplied by reference TRBV7-6 and TRBJ2-5, is GAGVSQSPRYKVTKRGQDVALRCDPISGHVSLYWYRQALGQGPEFLTYFNYEAQQDKSGLPNDRFSAERPEGSISTLTIQRTEQRDSAMYRCASSLARTSGRETQYFGPGTRLLVL.

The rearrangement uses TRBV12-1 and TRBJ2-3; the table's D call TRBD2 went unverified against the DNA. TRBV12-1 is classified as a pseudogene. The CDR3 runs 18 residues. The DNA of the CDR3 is TGTGCCAGCAGCTTTGCGAAGGCTAGCGGGGGGGCAGTAGATACGCAGTATTTT. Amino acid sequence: CASSFAKASGGAVDTQYF.

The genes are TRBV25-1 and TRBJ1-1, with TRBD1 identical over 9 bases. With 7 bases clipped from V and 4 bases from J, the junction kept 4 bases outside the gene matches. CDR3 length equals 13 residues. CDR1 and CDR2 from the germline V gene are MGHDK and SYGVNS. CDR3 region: CASIGQGTTEAFF. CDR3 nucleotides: TGTGCCAGCATAGGACAGGGGACCACTGAAGCTTTCTTT.

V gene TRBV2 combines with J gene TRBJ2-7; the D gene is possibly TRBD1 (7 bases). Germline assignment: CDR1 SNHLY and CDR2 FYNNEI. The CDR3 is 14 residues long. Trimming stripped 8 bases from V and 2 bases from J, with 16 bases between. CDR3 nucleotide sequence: TGTGCCAGCGCGGGACAGAATCTTCCCTACGAGCAGTACTTC. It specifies CASAGQNLPYEQYF.

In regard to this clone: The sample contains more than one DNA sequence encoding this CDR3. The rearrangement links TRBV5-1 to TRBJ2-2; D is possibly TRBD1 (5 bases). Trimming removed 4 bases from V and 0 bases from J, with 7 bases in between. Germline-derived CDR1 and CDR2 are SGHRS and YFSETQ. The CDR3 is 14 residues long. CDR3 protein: CASSPDTNTGELFF. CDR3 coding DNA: TGCGCCAGCAGCCCGGACACGAACACCGGGGAGCTGTTTTTT.

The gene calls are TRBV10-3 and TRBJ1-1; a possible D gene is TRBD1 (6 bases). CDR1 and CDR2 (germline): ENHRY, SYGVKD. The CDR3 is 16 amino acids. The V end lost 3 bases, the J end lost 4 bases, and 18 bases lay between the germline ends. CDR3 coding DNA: TGTGCCATCAGTGATTCGGGGGGGGCCACCCTCACTGAAGCTTTCTTT. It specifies CAISDSGGATLTEAFF.

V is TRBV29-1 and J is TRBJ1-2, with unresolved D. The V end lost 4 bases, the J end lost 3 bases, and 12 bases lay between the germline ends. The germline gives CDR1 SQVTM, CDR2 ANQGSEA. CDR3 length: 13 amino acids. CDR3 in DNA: TGCAGCGTTGTGGGGTGGGAGCACTATGGCTACACCTTC. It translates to CSVVGWEHYGYTF.

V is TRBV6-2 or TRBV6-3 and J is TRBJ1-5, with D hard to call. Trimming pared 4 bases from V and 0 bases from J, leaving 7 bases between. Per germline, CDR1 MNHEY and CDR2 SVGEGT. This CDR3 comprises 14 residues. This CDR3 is CASSSGNSNQPQHF. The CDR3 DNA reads TGTGCCAGCAGTTCGGGGAATAGCAATCAGCCCCAGCATTTT.

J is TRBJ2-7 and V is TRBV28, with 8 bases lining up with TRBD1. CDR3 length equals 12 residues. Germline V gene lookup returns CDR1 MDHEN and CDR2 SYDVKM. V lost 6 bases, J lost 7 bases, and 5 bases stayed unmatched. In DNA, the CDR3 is TGTGCCAGCAGCCAACAGGGGGTAGAGCAGTACTTC. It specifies CASSQQGVEQYF.

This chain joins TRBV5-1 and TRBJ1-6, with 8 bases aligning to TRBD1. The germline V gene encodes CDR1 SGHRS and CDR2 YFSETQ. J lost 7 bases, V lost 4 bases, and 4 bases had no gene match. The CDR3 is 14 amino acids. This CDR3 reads CASSLTGANSPLHF. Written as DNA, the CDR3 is TGCGCCAGCAGCCTGACAGGGGCGAATTCACCCCTCCACTTT.

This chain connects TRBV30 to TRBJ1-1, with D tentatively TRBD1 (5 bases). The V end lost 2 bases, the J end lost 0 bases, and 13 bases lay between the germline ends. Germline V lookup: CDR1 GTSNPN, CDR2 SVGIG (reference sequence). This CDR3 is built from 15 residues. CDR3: CAWSRRGSMNTEAFF. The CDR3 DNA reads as TGTGCCTGGAGTAGGCGGGGGAGCATGAACACTGAAGCTTTCTTT. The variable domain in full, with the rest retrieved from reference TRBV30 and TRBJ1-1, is SQTIHQWPATLVQPVGSPLSLECTVEGTSNPNLYWYRQAAGRGLQLLFYSVGIGQISSEVPQNLSASRPQDRQFILSSKKLLLSDSGFYLCAWSRRGSMNTEAFFGQGTRLTVV.

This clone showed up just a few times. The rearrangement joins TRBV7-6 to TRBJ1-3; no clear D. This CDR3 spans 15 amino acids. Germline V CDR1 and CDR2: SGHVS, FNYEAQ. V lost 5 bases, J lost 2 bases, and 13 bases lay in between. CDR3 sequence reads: CASSPLSPTGNTIYF. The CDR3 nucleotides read TGTGCCAGCAGCCCCCTGAGTCCCACTGGAAACACCATATATTTT.

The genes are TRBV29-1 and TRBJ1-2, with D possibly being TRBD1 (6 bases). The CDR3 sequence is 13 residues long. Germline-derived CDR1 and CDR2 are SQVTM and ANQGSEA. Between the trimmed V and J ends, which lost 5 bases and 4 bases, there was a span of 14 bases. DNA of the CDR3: TGCAGCGTTACGGCAGGGGTGAGCTATGGCTACACCTTC. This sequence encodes CSVTAGVSYGYTF.

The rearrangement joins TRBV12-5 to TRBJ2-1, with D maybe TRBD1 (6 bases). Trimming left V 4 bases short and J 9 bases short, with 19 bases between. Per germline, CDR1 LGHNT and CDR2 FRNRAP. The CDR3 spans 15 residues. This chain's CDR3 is CASGSGGGFLAEQFF. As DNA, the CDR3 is TGTGCTAGTGGTTCGGGTGGGGGCTTTTTGGCTGAGCAGTTCTTC.

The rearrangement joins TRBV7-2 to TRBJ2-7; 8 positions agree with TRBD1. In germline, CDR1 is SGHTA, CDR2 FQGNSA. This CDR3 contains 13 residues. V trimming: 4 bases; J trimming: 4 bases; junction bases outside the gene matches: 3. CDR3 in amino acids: CASSWQGAYEQYF. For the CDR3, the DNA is TGTGCCAGCAGCTGGCAGGGGGCTTACGAGCAGTACTTC. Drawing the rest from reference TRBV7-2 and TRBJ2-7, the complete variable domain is GAGVSQSPSNKVTEKGKDVELRCDPISGHTALYWYRQSLGQGLEFLIYFQGNSAPDKSGLPSDRFSAERTGGSVSTLTIQRTQQEDSAVYLCASSWQGAYEQYFGPGTRLTVT.

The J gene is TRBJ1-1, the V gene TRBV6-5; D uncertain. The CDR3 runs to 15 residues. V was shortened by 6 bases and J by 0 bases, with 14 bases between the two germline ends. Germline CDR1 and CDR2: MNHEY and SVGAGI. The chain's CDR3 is CASSRAKILNTEAFF. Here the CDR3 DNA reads TGTGCCAGCAGCCGAGCCAAAATTTTGAACACTGAAGCTTTCTTT.

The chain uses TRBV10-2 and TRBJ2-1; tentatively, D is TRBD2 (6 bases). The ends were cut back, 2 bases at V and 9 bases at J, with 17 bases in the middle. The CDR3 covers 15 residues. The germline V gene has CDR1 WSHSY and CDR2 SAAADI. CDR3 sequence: CASSEITSTGVEQFF. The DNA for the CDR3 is TGCGCCAGCAGTGAGATTACCTCTACGGGGGTTGAGCAGTTCTTC.

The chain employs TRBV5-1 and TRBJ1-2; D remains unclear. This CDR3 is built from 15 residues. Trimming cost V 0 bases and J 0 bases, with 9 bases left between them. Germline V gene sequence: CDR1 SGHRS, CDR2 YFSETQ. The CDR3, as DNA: TGCGCCAGCAGCTTGGAGGCAGGCGCTAACTATGGCTACACCTTC. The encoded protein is CASSLEAGANYGYTF.

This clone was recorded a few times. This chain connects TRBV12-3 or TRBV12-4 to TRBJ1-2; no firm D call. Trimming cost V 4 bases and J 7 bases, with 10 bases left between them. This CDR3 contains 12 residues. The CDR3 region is CASSWNEGGYTF. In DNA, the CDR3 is TGTGCCAGCAGTTGGAATGAGGGTGGCTACACCTTC.

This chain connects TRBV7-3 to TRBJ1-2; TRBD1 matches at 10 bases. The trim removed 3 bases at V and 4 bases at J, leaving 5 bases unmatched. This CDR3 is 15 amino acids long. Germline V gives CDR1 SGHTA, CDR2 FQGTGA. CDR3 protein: CASSFNGDRGYGYTF. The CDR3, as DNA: TGTGCCAGCAGCTTTAACGGGGACAGGGGCTATGGCTACACCTTC.

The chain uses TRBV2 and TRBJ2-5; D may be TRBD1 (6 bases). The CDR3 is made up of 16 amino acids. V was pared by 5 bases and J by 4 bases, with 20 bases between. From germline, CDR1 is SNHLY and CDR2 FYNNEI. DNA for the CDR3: TGTGCCAGCAGTCCTATAACCGGGACCAGGGGAGAGACCCAGTACTTC. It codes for CASSPITGTRGETQYF. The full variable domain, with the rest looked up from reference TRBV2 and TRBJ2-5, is EPEVTQTPSHQVTQMGQEVILRCVPISNHLYFYWYRQILGQKVEFLVSFYNNEISEKSEIFDDQFSVERPDGSNFTLKIRSTKLEDSAMYFCASSPITGTRGETQYFGPGTRLLVL.

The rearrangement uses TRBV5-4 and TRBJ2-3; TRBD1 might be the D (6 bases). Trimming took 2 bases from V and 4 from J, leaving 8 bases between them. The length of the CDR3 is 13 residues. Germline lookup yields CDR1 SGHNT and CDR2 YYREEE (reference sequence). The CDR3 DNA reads TGTGCCAGCAGCTTCCCAGGGGCAGATACGCAGTATTTT. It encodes CASSFPGADTQYF. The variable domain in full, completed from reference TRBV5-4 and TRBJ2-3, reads ETGVTQSPTHLIKTRGQQVTLRCSSQSGHNTVSWYQQALGQGPQFIFQYYREEENGRGNFPPRFSGLQFPNYSSELNVNALELDDSALYLCASSFPGADTQYFGPGTRLTVL.

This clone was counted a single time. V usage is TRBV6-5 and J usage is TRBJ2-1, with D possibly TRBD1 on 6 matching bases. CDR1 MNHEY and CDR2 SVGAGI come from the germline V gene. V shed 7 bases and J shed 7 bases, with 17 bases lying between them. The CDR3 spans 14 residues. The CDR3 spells CASTPPGVRNEQFF. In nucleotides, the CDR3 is TGTGCCAGCACCCCCCCAGGGGTCAGGAATGAGCAGTTCTTC.

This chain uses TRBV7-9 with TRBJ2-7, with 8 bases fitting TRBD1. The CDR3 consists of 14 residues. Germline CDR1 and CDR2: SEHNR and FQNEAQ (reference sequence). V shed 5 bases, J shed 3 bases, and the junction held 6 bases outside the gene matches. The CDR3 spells CASSPGQANYEQYF. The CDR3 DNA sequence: TGTGCCAGCAGCCCGGGACAGGCCAACTACGAGCAGTACTTC.

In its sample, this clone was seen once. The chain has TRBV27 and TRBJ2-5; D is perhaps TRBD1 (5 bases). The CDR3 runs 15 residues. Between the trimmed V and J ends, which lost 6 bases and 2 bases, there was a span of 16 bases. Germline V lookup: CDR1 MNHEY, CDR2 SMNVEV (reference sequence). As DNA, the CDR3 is TGTGCCAGCAGCTCCCAGGGCAGGCAACAAGAGACCCAGTACTTC. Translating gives CASSSQGRQQETQYF.

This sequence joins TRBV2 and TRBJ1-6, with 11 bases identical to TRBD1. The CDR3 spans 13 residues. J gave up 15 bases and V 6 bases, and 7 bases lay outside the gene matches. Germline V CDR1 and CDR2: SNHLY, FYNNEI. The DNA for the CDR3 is TGTGCCAGCAGAGGACAGGGGGCGAATTTCCTCCACTTT. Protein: CASRGQGANFLHF.